This T cell receptor (beta chain) is drawn from a study of blood T cell repertoires in COVID-19 (dated by TCRdb to about 2020). Broadly, across the study: Samples covering the acute and convalescent phases of COVID-19 were provided by collaborators in the United States, Italy and Spain. Where available, HLA class I and class II types were obtained from metadata supplied by the sample provider rather than from assay-based typing. The material from the prospective study consisted of cDNA or gDNA derived from T cells, B-cell-depleted T cells, or PBMCs. The sample metadata nearly always contained a de-identified subject ID, COVID-19 status, age in years and sex. Subjects who had been exposed to COVID-19, were actively infected with it, or had recovered from it provided the deeply sampled blood TCRbeta repertoires that made up the dataset. Samples were obtained from the ongoing ImmuneRACE study (first 160 participants) and from about 1,300 subjects provided by 6 global collaborators. The repertoires were released in a freely available public database intended as a resource for research on the immune response to SARS-CoV-2. The research as a whole found: The amount of clinical and demographic metadata varied by source and participant and was provided uncurated.

Collaborating institutions collected whole blood in K2EDTA tubes following their own protocols. Collaborator samples were shipped for TCRbeta analysis as frozen whole blood, isolated PBMCs, or DNA extracted from either sample type. Of note for this clone: What antigen it recognizes has not been identified. Base-call qualities are not available, and no considerably larger clone is one nucleotide away.

TCRbeta CDR3 regions were amplified from genomic DNA using the immunoSEQ Assay, a bias-controlled multiplex PCR. The study's processing was this. Nucleated cell counts per sample were estimated from amplification of reference gene primers within the assay. To quantify the absolute abundance of each unique TCRbeta CDR3 rearrangement, sequence reads were collapsed and filtered. For each sample, productive Simpson clonality was calculated as the square root of Simpson's diversity index across productive rearrangements. TCRdb carries this immuneACCESS record with in-frame sequences only. Its versions omit some clonotypes, under half of them owing to an unresolved V gene in the studies checked, with the rest unexplained. That table gives V, J and clone size, and the DNA gave D and trimming. This sample comprises hundreds of thousands of clones, over 80% of them detected only once. Roughly 0.25% of the sample is in the top ten clones.

Sequenced sample: peripheral blood. The clonotype comes from a young woman with acute or convalescent COVID-19.

The nucleotide sequence is given as TGCGCCAGCAGCCAAAGACAGGGCAATCAGCCCCAGCATTTT. This encodes CASSQRQGNQPQHF. The sequence links TRBV4-1 to TRBJ1-5, with TRBD1 as a weak D call on 6 bases. Reading the germline V gene gives CDR1 MGHRA and CDR2 YSYEKL. The V end loses 2 bases and the J end loses 2 bases, and a stretch of 7 bases separates them. The CDR3 goes from the cysteine to the phenylalanine over 14 residues. This entry keeps only the CDR3 DNA: 42 bases, framed from base 1.